This entry lists 4 T cell receptor beta chains sequenced from one sample in a study of T-cell memory formation after mild COVID-19. TCRdb ran MiXCR on the 5' RACE reads and lists one entry per CDR3 protein. The repertoire holds about 57,000 distinct CDR3 sequences, with more than 9% as singletons. Input material: PBMCs or a T cell subset sorted from them (not recorded which). These receptors came from a man younger than 35 who had mild COVID-19 (a few samples of this study predate the infection). Cell type and time point are not known.

This sequence joins TRBV7-2 and TRBJ1-6; D is unresolved. Germline V gives CDR1 SGHTA, CDR2 FQGNSA. There are 15 residues in the CDR3. V gave up 5 bases and J gave up 10 bases, with 18 bases separating them. For the CDR3, the DNA is TGTGCCAGCAGCATGGGTCCGGCGGCGAACTCACCCCTCCACTTT. This translates into CASSMGPAANSPLHF.

The chain has TRBV5-1 and TRBJ1-3; weak D call: TRBD1 (6 bases). V lost 2 bases and J lost 1, with 16 bases in between. The CDR3 has 17 residues. CDR1 and CDR2 (germline): SGHRS, YFSETQ. DNA of the CDR3: TGCGCCAGCAGCTTTGGGATCGGGGGGGCGTCTGGAAACACCATATATTTT. It is translated as CASSFGIGGASGNTIYF.

The sample holds a few counts of this clonotype. The V and J genes are TRBV7-2 and TRBJ1-1, with a tentative D call TRBD1 (5 bases). CDR1 and CDR2 (germline): SGHTA, FQGNSA. V dropped 5 bases and J dropped 0 bases, with 16 bases sitting between them. The CDR3 has 16 amino acids. CDR3: CASSPGGAGMNTEAFF. CDR3 nucleotides: TGTGCCAGCAGCCCCGGAGGGGCAGGCATGAACACTGAAGCTTTCTTT.

The gene calls are TRBV7-9 and TRBJ2-5; 11 bases are shared with TRBD1. CDR1 SEHNR and CDR2 FQNEAQ come from the germline V gene (reference sequence). The CDR3 is made up of 16 amino acids. After removal of 3 bases from V and 5 bases from J, the junction contained 8 bases not matched to a gene. CDR3 region: CASSFGDRGKRETQYF. CDR3 DNA sequence: TGTGCCAGCAGCTTCGGGGACAGGGGGAAGCGGGAGACCCAGTACTTC.